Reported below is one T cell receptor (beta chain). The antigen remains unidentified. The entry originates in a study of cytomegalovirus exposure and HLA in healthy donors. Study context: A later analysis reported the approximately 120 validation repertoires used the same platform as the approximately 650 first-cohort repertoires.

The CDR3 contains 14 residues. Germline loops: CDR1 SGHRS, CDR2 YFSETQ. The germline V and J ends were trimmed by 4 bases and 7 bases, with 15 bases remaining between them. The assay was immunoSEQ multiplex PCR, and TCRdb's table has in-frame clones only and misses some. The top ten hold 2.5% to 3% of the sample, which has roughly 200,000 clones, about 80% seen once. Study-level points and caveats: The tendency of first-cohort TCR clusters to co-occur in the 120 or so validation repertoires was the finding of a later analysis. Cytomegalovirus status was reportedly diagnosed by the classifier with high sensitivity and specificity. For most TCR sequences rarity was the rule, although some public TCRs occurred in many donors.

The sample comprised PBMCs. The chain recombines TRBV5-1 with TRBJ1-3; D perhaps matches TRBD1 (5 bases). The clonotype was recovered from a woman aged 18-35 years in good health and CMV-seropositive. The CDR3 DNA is TGCGCCAGCAGCCAGGGACCCGGGGGGAACACCATATATTTT. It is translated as CASSQGPGGNTIYF.